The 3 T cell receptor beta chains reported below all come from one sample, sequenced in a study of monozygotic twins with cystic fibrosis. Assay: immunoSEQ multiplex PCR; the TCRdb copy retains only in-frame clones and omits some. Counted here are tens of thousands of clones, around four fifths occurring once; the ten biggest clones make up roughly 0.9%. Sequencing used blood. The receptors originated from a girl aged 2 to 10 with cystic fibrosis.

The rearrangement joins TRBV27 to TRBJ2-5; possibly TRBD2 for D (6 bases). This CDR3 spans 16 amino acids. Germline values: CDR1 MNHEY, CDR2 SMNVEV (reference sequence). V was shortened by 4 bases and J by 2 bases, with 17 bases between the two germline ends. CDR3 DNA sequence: TGTGCCAGCAGTTCCCCCATCGGGCGGGGACAAGAGACCCAGTACTTC. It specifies CASSSPIGRGQETQYF.

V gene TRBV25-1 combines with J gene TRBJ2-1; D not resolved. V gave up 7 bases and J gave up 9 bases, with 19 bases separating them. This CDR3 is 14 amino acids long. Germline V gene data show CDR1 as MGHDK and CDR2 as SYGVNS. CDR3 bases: TGTGCCAGCATCTCGGACCCAGGACGAGGTGAGCAGTTCTTC. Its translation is CASISDPGRGEQFF.

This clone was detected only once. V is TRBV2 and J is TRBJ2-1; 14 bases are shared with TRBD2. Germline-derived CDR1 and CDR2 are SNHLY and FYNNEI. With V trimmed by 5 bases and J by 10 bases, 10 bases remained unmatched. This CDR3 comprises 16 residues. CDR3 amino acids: CASSTKTSGRAGEQFF. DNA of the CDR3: TGTGCCAGCAGTACTAAGACTAGCGGGAGGGCCGGGGAGCAGTTCTTC.